The 27 T cell receptor beta chains below were found in one sample sequenced in a study of shared clonotypes between healthy human individuals. The method was immunoSEQ multiplex PCR; TCRdb's version includes in-frame clones alone and lacks a portion of them. The sample gives around 480,000 clones, over 75% of which show up once; around an eighth is in the top ten. Sequencing input: PBMCs. These receptors were taken from a woman in her forties in good health. Some clones in this sample may be carry-over from other donors' samples.

The V and J genes are TRBV7-9 and TRBJ2-1, with 14 bases identical to TRBD2. Germline CDR1 and CDR2: SEHNR and FQNEAQ (reference sequence). CDR3 length: 18 amino acids. The V segment lost 4 bases and the J segment 9 bases; nucleotides outside the gene matches: 14. The CDR3 region has the DNA TGTGCCAGCAGCTACCGACTAGCGGGAGGGCCGTGGGGTAGTGAGCAGTTCTTC. As protein: CASSYRLAGGPWGSEQFF.

The chain couples TRBV7-2 to TRBJ1-5, with D unresolved. This CDR3 is built from 14 residues. In germline, CDR1 is SGHTA, CDR2 FQGNSA. V shed 3 bases and J shed 0 bases, with 6 bases lying between them. CDR3 coding DNA: TGTGCCAGCAGCTTCGACCCTAGCAATCAGCCCCAGCATTTT. Its protein is CASSFDPSNQPQHF.

The CDR3 DNA reads TGTGCCAGCAGTGACATTGCGGGAGCGATAGATACGCAGTATTTT. As protein: CASSDIAGAIDTQYF. The chain has TRBV6-4 and TRBJ2-3; 7 nucleotides align to TRBD2. Germline-derived CDR1 and CDR2 are MRHNA and SNTAGT. CDR3 size: 15 residues. Trimming took 2 bases from V and 5 from J; bases not matched to a gene: 7.

This clone was recorded once. This chain links TRBV19 with TRBJ1-5; 7 bases match TRBD1. J lost 2 bases, V lost 7 bases, and 2 bases had no gene match. CDR1 is LNHDA and CDR2 is SQIVND in the germline V gene (reference sequence). The CDR3 is 13 residues long. The CDR3: CASTGTGNQPQHF. In DNA, the CDR3 is TGTGCCAGTACCGGGACAGGCAATCAGCCCCAGCATTTT.

This chain links TRBV5-4 with TRBJ2-3; TRBD2 matches at 7 bases. The CDR3 runs to 16 residues. The junction had 6 bases not matched to a gene; V was cut back by 0 bases and J by 2 bases. Germline V gives CDR1 SGHNT, CDR2 YYREEE (reference sequence). CDR3 protein: CASSLAERGSTDTQYF. CDR3 nucleotide sequence: TGTGCCAGCAGCTTGGCCGAGCGGGGATCCACAGATACGCAGTATTTT.

This clone was observed a single time. This chain joins TRBV7-2 and TRBJ2-7; a possible D gene is TRBD2 (5 bases). The germline V and J ends were trimmed by 1 base and 0 bases, with 10 bases remaining between them. The germline V gene has CDR1 SGHTA and CDR2 FQGNSA. This CDR3 contains 15 residues. The CDR3 DNA is TGTGCCAGCAGCTTAGACCGGGATAGCTCCTACGAGCAGTACTTC. Amino acid sequence: CASSLDRDSSYEQYF.

The chain joins TRBV5-6 to TRBJ1-5; D unclear. V was shortened by 3 bases and J by 2 bases, with 6 bases between the two germline ends. CDR1 is SGHDT and CDR2 is YYEEEE in the germline V gene. The CDR3 runs 13 residues. The CDR3 nucleotides read TGTGCCAGCAGCTCCCGGGGCAATCAGCCCCAGCATTTT. Translating it yields CASSSRGNQPQHF.

The chain couples TRBV28 to TRBJ1-5; unclear D gene. Germline CDR1 MDHEN, CDR2 SYDVKM. The ends were cut back, 5 bases at V and 11 bases at J, with 16 bases in the middle. CDR3 size: 13 residues. CDR3 loop: CASSATAVGAQHF. The CDR3 coding sequence is TGTGCCAGCAGTGCCACAGCCGTCGGGGCCCAGCATTTT.

The CDR3 sequence is CASSALREQYF. The DNA for the CDR3 is TGTGCCAGCAGCGCCCTTCGCGAGCAGTACTTC. The V gene is TRBV2, the J gene TRBJ2-7; D unresolved. Between the trimmed V and J ends, which lost 6 bases and 6 bases, there was a span of 9 bases. The germline gives CDR1 SNHLY, CDR2 FYNNEI. The length of the CDR3 is 11 residues.

The table lists this clone with a few counts. The gene calls are TRBV2 and TRBJ2-7; tentatively, D is TRBD1 (5 bases). Germline V CDR1 and CDR2: SNHLY, FYNNEI. The V end was cut by 4 bases, the J end by 2 bases, with 9 bases between. This CDR3 region has 13 residues. The CDR3 sequence is CASSATATYEQYF. CDR3 DNA: TGTGCCAGCAGTGCGACAGCGACCTACGAGCAGTACTTC.

The gene calls are TRBV5-1 and TRBJ1-1, with a possible D match to TRBD1 (6 bases). CDR3 length: 14 amino acids. V lost 0 bases to trimming and J lost 4 bases, with 10 bases between them. Germline CDR1 is SGHRS and CDR2 is YFSETQ. The DNA for the CDR3 is TGCGCCAGCAGCTTGGAAGGGGGAAGCACTGAAGCTTTCTTT. It encodes CASSLEGGSTEAFF.

The chain couples TRBV6-5 to TRBJ2-1, with D perhaps TRBD1 (7 bases). The germline V and J ends were trimmed by 2 bases and 1 base, with 12 bases remaining between them. CDR3 size: 16 residues. Germline CDR1 is MNHEY and CDR2 is SVGAGI. The CDR3 region has the DNA TGTGCCAGCAGTTACGGAGGGGGCCCATCCTACAATGAGCAGTTCTTC. Translating it yields CASSYGGGPSYNEQFF.

The chain carries TRBV11-1 and TRBJ2-1; D might be TRBD1 (6 bases). The CDR3 spans 17 residues. Trimming stripped 2 bases from V and 0 bases from J, with 14 bases between. CDR1 and CDR2 (germline): SGHAT, FQDESV (reference sequence). The CDR3 coding sequence is TGTGCCAGCAGCTTAATCAGGGGTGCGGGCTCCTACAATGAGCAGTTCTTC. It encodes CASSLIRGAGSYNEQFF. The variable domain in full, completed from reference TRBV11-1 and TRBJ2-1, reads EAEVAQSPRYKITEKSQAVAFWCDPISGHATLYWYRQILGQGPELLVQFQDESVVDDSQLPKDRFSAERLKGVDSTLKIQPAELGDSAMYLCASSLIRGAGSYNEQFFGPGTRLTVL.

This clone was picked up a small number of times. The CDR3 reads CATSREVRSGRIYEQYF. In DNA form, the CDR3 reads TGTGCCACCAGCAGAGAAGTGAGGAGCGGGAGAATCTACGAGCAGTACTTC. The J gene is TRBJ2-7, the V gene TRBV15; TRBD2 matches at 8 bases. J was trimmed by 3 bases and V by 0 bases; bases with no gene match: 10. The CDR3 is 17 amino acids. Germline loops: CDR1 LNHNV, CDR2 YYDKDF (reference sequence).

The V gene is TRBV28, the J gene TRBJ2-1; D gene ambiguous. Germline-derived CDR1 and CDR2 are MDHEN and SYDVKM. This CDR3 contains 12 residues. Trimming left V 4 bases short and J 9 bases short, with 10 bases between. The CDR3 region is CASSWRLGEQFF. In DNA, the CDR3 is TGTGCCAGCAGTTGGCGACTTGGTGAGCAGTTCTTC.

The gene calls are TRBV5-1 and TRBJ2-7, with TRBD1 matching over 7 bases. Per the germline V gene, CDR1 is SGHRS and CDR2 is YFSETQ. With V trimmed by 3 bases and J by 2 bases, 5 bases remained unmatched. This CDR3 spans 14 amino acids. CDR3 residues: CASSSDRLPYEQYF. CDR3 sequence (DNA): TGCGCCAGCAGCTCGGACAGGCTCCCCTACGAGCAGTACTTC.

V is TRBV7-2 and J is TRBJ1-2, with D possibly matching TRBD1 (6 bases). V shed 8 bases and J shed 13 bases, with 11 bases lying between them. The length of the CDR3 is 9 residues. Germline-derived CDR1 and CDR2 are SGHTA and FQGNSA. Written as DNA, the CDR3 is TGTGCCAGCGGACAGTCCGTCACCTTC. This gives the protein CASGQSVTF.

The J gene is TRBJ2-5, the V gene TRBV7-2, with no clear D. V was clipped by 1 base and J by 2 bases, with 5 bases between them. Looked up from germline, CDR1 is SGHTA and CDR2 is FQGNSA. The CDR3 has 13 residues. The CDR3 DNA reads TGTGCCAGCAGCTTAGTCCCTCAAGAGACCCAGTACTTC. Residues: CASSLVPQETQYF.

This chain uses TRBV6-1 with TRBJ1-5; TRBD1 might be the D (5 bases). The germline V gene encodes CDR1 MNHNS and CDR2 SASEGT. The CDR3 spans 17 residues. The germline V and J ends were trimmed by 3 bases and 1 base, with 16 bases remaining between them. The CDR3 sequence: CASSDRGRELSNQPQHF. The CDR3 DNA sequence: TGTGCCAGCAGTGATCGGGGGAGAGAACTAAGCAATCAGCCCCAGCATTTT.

The chain couples TRBV6-5 to TRBJ2-7; unclear D gene. Trimming cost V 6 bases and J 2 bases, with 14 bases left between them. CDR3 length: 14 residues. Looked up from germline, CDR1 is MNHEY and CDR2 is SVGAGI. The CDR3 region has the DNA TGTGCCAGCAGCCCCTCCCGCGGTACCTACGAGCAGTACTTC. Amino acids: CASSPSRGTYEQYF.

The rearrangement uses TRBV6-1 and TRBJ1-1; 7 bases match TRBD1. CDR1 MNHNS and CDR2 SASEGT come from the germline V gene. CDR3 size: 13 residues. J was trimmed by 3 bases and V by 4 bases; bases with no gene match: 2. As DNA, the CDR3 is TGTGCCAGCAGTGTAGACAGGGACACTGAAGCTTTCTTT. Residues: CASSVDRDTEAFF.

This chain links TRBV30 with TRBJ2-1; TRBD2 might be the D (5 bases). Germline CDR1 GTSNPN, CDR2 SVGIG (reference sequence). This CDR3 has 18 amino acids. The V gene lost 2 bases and the J gene lost 0 bases, with 20 bases spanning the gap. CDR3 sequence (DNA): TGTGCCTGGAGTACACTAGAACCCGGAACCTACTCCTACAATGAGCAGTTCTTC. This gives the protein CAWSTLEPGTYSYNEQFF.

CDR3 sequence reads: CASAFQSSYEQYF. As DNA, the CDR3 is TGTGCCAGCGCCTTCCAGAGCTCCTACGAGCAGTACTTC. The chain recombines TRBV5-8 with TRBJ2-7; D is undetermined. Trimming took off 7 bases at V and 0 bases at J, with 11 bases between the two ends. The germline gives CDR1 SGHTS, CDR2 YDEGEE. The CDR3 spans 13 residues. Full variable domain (outside the CDR3, taken from reference TRBV5-8 and TRBJ2-7): EAGVTQSPTHLIKTRGQQATLRCSPISGHTSVYWYQQALGLGLQFLLWYDEGEERNRGNFPPRFSGRQFPNYSSELNVNALELEDSALYLCASAFQSSYEQYFGPGTRLTVT.

The J gene is TRBJ2-1, the V gene TRBV30; TRBD1 matches 10 bases. J lost 6 bases, V lost 1 base, and 3 bases had no gene match. Per the germline V gene, CDR1 is GTSNPN and CDR2 is SVGIG (reference sequence). This CDR3 region has 14 residues. The CDR3 is CAWSDGQGVNEQFF. CDR3 in DNA: TGTGCCTGGAGTGACGGACAGGGGGTCAATGAGCAGTTCTTC.

This clone was seen once. J is TRBJ2-7 and V is TRBV19; perhaps TRBD2 as D (6 bases). The CDR3 sequence is 15 residues long. The germline gives CDR1 LNHDA, CDR2 SQIVND (reference sequence). Between the trimmed V and J ends, which lost 4 bases and 4 bases, there was a span of 17 bases. The CDR3 sequence: CASSTRSRGGYEQYF. The DNA of the CDR3 is TGTGCCAGTAGTACCAGATCACGGGGAGGTTACGAGCAGTACTTC.

CDR3 amino acids: CASSLGLAMDEQYF. Here the CDR3 DNA reads TGCGCCAGCAGCTTGGGACTAGCGATGGACGAGCAGTACTTC. The chain couples TRBV5-1 to TRBJ2-7; 8 bases align to TRBD2. The J segment lost 5 bases and the V segment lost 0 bases, leaving 4 bases of the junction unmatched. The CDR3 runs to 14 residues. In germline, CDR1 is SGHRS, CDR2 YFSETQ.

Comments on this clone: Additional DNA sequences in this sample encode the identical CDR3. The V call is TRBV18, the J call TRBJ2-3; D ambiguous. Trimming removed 3 bases from V and 5 bases from J, with 6 bases in between. CDR1 is KGHSH and CDR2 is LQKENI in the germline V gene. This CDR3 contains 12 residues. In nucleotides, the CDR3 is TGTGCCAGCTCACCCACGGGAGATACGCAGTATTTT. The encoded protein is CASSPTGDTQYF.